The 30 T cell receptor beta chains below come from one sample, sequenced in a study of T cell responses to AZD1222 COVID-19 vaccine. The table came from immunoSEQ multiplex PCR; TCRdb's copy has only in-frame clones and leaves some out. The data show just over 80,000 clones, with approximately 90% seen just once and approximately 5.4% held by the top ten. The sequences come from peripheral blood, collected on day 0 of AZD1222 vaccination. Receptor source: an adult in good health.

The chain links TRBV7-8 to TRBJ1-5; D unresolved. This CDR3 has 14 amino acids. Germline CDR1 and CDR2: SGHVS and FQNEAQ. Trimming stripped 1 base from V and 4 bases from J, with 8 bases between. The CDR3: CASSLVLPNQPQHF. The CDR3 coding sequence is TGTGCCAGCAGCTTAGTTTTGCCGAATCAGCCCCAGCATTTT.

The V and J genes are TRBV2 and TRBJ1-1; the D gene is possibly TRBD1 (6 bases). V was shortened by 4 bases and J by 1 base, with 13 bases between the two germline ends. Germline V lookup: CDR1 SNHLY, CDR2 FYNNEI. This CDR3 comprises 15 residues. In DNA, the CDR3 is TGTGCCAGCAGTGTTGCTCGGACAGCGAACACTGAAGCTTTCTTT. It codes for CASSVARTANTEAFF.

CDR3 nucleotides: TGCGCCAGCACCGACAGGGGAGTCACTGAAGCTTTCTTT. It is translated as CASTDRGVTEAFF. The chain links TRBV5-1 to TRBJ1-1; 8 bases are a match to TRBD1. Germline lookup yields CDR1 SGHRS and CDR2 YFSETQ. The V gene end was trimmed by 6 bases and the J gene end by 4 bases; junction bases not matched to a gene: 5. The CDR3 length is 13 residues.

The J gene is TRBJ1-4, the V gene TRBV7-6; 9 bases fit TRBD1. The CDR3 contains 15 residues. Per germline, CDR1 SGHVS and CDR2 FNYEAQ. V shed 4 bases and J 1 base; nucleotides not matched to a gene: 1. The CDR3 loop reads CASSSDRGTNEKLFF. In DNA form, the CDR3 reads TGTGCCAGCAGCTCGGACAGGGGAACTAATGAAAAACTGTTTTTT. Together with reference TRBV7-6 and TRBJ1-4, the CDR3 gives the full variable domain: GAGVSQSPRYKVTKRGQDVALRCDPISGHVSLYWYRQALGQGPEFLTYFNYEAQQDKSGLPNDRFSAERPEGSISTLTIQRTEQRDSAMYRCASSSDRGTNEKLFFGSGTQLSVL.

The rearrangement uses TRBV2 and TRBJ2-5, with D maybe TRBD1 (5 bases). The germline V gene has CDR1 SNHLY and CDR2 FYNNEI. This CDR3 is 12 amino acids long. Trimming took 7 bases from V and 8 from J, leaving 14 bases between them. The CDR3 nucleotides are TGTGCCAGCATAAGACAAGGGGATACCCAGTACTTC. Translating it yields CASIRQGDTQYF.

The chain couples TRBV7-2 to TRBJ1-4; D ambiguous. This CDR3 comprises 13 residues. Germline CDR1 reads SGHTA; CDR2 reads FQGNSA. V lost 3 bases, J lost 8 bases, and 10 bases lay in between. The CDR3 DNA follows: TGTGCCAGCAGCTTCTCCCCTACCGAAAAACTGTTTTTT. Translating it yields CASSFSPTEKLFF.

The chain employs TRBV30 and TRBJ2-7; 9 positions agree with TRBD2. Germline loops: CDR1 GTSNPN, CDR2 SVGIG (reference sequence). V was pared by 3 bases and J by 5 bases, with 8 bases of the junction left unmatched. CDR3 length: 14 residues. This chain's CDR3 is CAWSRRGGRDEQYF. Written as DNA, the CDR3 is TGTGCCTGGAGCCGGCGGGGGGGCCGCGACGAGCAGTACTTC.

The V gene is TRBV6-1, the J gene TRBJ1-2, with D possibly matching TRBD1 (6 bases). Germline CDR1 and CDR2: MNHNS and SASEGT. This CDR3 has 17 amino acids. Trimming pared 2 bases from V and 0 bases from J, leaving 16 bases between. CDR3 nucleotides: TGTGCCAGCAGTGAATCGGGCCAGGGGAAAGCTAACTATGGCTACACCTTC. It specifies CASSESGQGKANYGYTF.

The V call is TRBV7-3, the J call TRBJ2-1, with D perhaps assigned TRBD1 or TRBD2 (6 bases each). V dropped 5 bases and J dropped 6 bases, with 17 bases sitting between them. The CDR3 runs to 15 residues. Per the germline V gene, CDR1 is SGHTA and CDR2 is FQGTGA. The CDR3 protein is CASSIQGKGGNEQFF. CDR3 bases: TGTGCCAGCAGCATACAGGGAAAGGGAGGCAATGAGCAGTTCTTC.

The chain is built from TRBV4-1 and TRBJ1-6; TRBD1 aligns across 10 bases. There are 16 residues in the CDR3. Trimming cost V 2 bases and J 6 bases; bases outside gene matches: 4. In germline, CDR1 is MGHRA, CDR2 YSYEKL. The CDR3: CASSQPRQGANSPLHF. The CDR3 nucleotides are TGCGCCAGCAGCCAACCGCGACAGGGGGCTAATTCACCCCTCCACTTT.

The rearrangement links TRBV5-6 to TRBJ2-3, with D uncertain. CDR3 size: 17 residues. Germline CDR1 SGHDT, CDR2 YYEEEE. V was shortened by 0 bases and J by 2 bases, with 16 bases between the two germline ends. The CDR3 here is CASSLVIGQPHTDTQYF. The DNA of the CDR3 is TGTGCCAGCAGCTTGGTTATTGGGCAGCCACACACAGATACGCAGTATTTT.

The chain employs TRBV3-1 (or the pseudogene TRBV3-2) and TRBJ2-7; possibly TRBD1 for D (6 bases). Trimming removed 1 base at V and 1 base at J, with 14 bases between. The CDR3 totals 16 residues. Germline loops: CDR1 LGHDT, CDR2 YNNKEL (reference sequence). For the CDR3, the DNA is TGTGCCAGCAGCCAAGTGGTGGGGGCTCGGTCCTACGAGCAGTACTTC. It translates to CASSQVVGARSYEQYF.

V gene TRBV6-2 or TRBV6-3 combines with J gene TRBJ1-1; D might be TRBD1 (6 bases). Germline CDR1 reads MNHEY; CDR2 reads SVGEGT. V was clipped by 2 bases and J by 7 bases, with 11 bases between them. The length of the CDR3 is 13 residues. As DNA, the CDR3 is TGTGCCAGCAGTTACGTTAGGGGGAGTGAAGCTTTCTTT. It is translated as CASSYVRGSEAFF.

V usage is TRBV7-2 and J usage is TRBJ2-1; 9 bases are shared with TRBD1. Germline V gene lookup returns CDR1 SGHTA and CDR2 FQGNSA. This CDR3 has 15 amino acids. J was trimmed by 0 bases and V by 6 bases; bases with no gene match: 3. The CDR3 DNA reads as TGTGCCAGCAGGAGGACAGGGGTCTCCTACAATGAGCAGTTCTTC. Amino acids: CASRRTGVSYNEQFF.

The chain carries TRBV11-2 and TRBJ2-2, with 7 bases aligning to TRBD2. The germline gives CDR1 SGHAT, CDR2 FQNNGV. The J segment lost 4 bases and the V segment lost 5 bases, leaving 13 bases of the junction unmatched. CDR3 size: 17 residues. Written as DNA, the CDR3 is TGTGCCAGCAGCGCAATCGCTGGACTAGTTCTCACCGGGGAGCTGTTTTTT. Its protein product is CASSAIAGLVLTGELFF.

This chain uses TRBV5-4 with TRBJ2-6; D is unresolved. The V gene lost 1 base and the J gene lost 1 base, with 0 bases spanning the gap. CDR1 is SGHNT and CDR2 is YYREEE in the germline V gene (reference sequence). The CDR3 loop spans 13 amino acids. The chain's CDR3 is CASSLSGANVLTF. The DNA of the CDR3 is TGTGCCAGCAGCTTGTCTGGGGCCAACGTCCTGACTTTC.

The chain carries TRBV7-8 and TRBJ1-6, with a possible D match to TRBD1 (5 bases). The germline V gene has CDR1 SGHVS and CDR2 FQNEAQ. Trimming pared 2 bases from V and 7 bases from J, leaving 27 bases between. The CDR3 sequence is 20 residues long. The CDR3 here is CASSLYQMGRGSGQNSPLHF. The CDR3 DNA is TGTGCCAGCAGCTTATACCAAATGGGGCGCGGGTCGGGTCAGAATTCACCCCTCCACTTT.

The V gene is TRBV6-2 or TRBV6-3, the J gene TRBJ1-2; D unclear. Per germline, CDR1 MNHEY and CDR2 SVGEGT. Trimming left V 6 bases short and J 4 bases short, with 18 bases between. CDR3 length: 15 amino acids. DNA for the CDR3: TGTGCCAGCAGCCCACCCTTGGGTGGAAGCTATGGCTACACCTTC. Protein sequence: CASSPPLGGSYGYTF.

CDR3 sequence reads: CASGLAGATQYF. DNA of the CDR3: TGTGCCAGCGGGTTAGCGGGCGCTACGCAGTATTTT. V and J are TRBV9 and TRBJ2-3, with TRBD2 identical over 7 bases. The V and J ends lost 7 bases and 8 bases, in that order; junction bases with no gene match: 7. The CDR3 is made up of 12 amino acids. In germline, CDR1 is SGDLS, CDR2 YYNGEE.

J is TRBJ2-1 and V is TRBV5-1; maybe TRBD1 (6 bases). Germline V gives CDR1 SGHRS, CDR2 YFSETQ. V was clipped by 0 bases and J by 11 bases, with 12 bases between them. The CDR3 is 13 residues long. The CDR3 sequence is CASSLGGGGKQFF. CDR3 bases: TGCGCCAGCAGCTTGGGAGGTGGGGGCAAGCAGTTCTTC.

The gene calls are TRBV29-1 and TRBJ1-1; D remains ambiguous. The length of the CDR3 is 11 residues. Germline CDR1 SQVTM, CDR2 ANQGSEA. Trimming cost V 4 bases and J 1 base, with 4 bases left between them. CDR3 sequence (DNA): TGCAGCGTTGTGGCGAACACTGAAGCTTTCTTT. Translated, it gives CSVVANTEAFF.

This rearrangement joins TRBV27 to TRBJ1-1, with 10 bases identical to TRBD1. J was trimmed by 4 bases and V by 4 bases; bases with no gene match: 6. This CDR3 spans 15 amino acids. Germline V gene data show CDR1 as MNHEY and CDR2 as SMNVEV (reference sequence). The CDR3 nucleotides are TGTGCCAGCAGTTCCCGGGACAGGGGAAGCACTGAAGCTTTCTTT. Amino acid sequence: CASSSRDRGSTEAFF.

The chain uses TRBV12-3 or TRBV12-4 and TRBJ1-2, with 8 bases fitting TRBD1. The trim removed 5 bases at V and 6 bases at J, leaving 5 bases unmatched. CDR3 length: 13 residues. CDR3: CASSRQGIDGYTF. CDR3 DNA: TGTGCCAGCAGTCGACAGGGGATCGATGGCTACACCTTC.

The chain recombines TRBV24-1 with TRBJ2-3, with D possibly being TRBD1 or TRBD2 (5 bases each). V shed 9 bases and J shed 1 base, with 10 bases lying between them. Germline values: CDR1 KGHDR, CDR2 SFDVKD. This CDR3 is built from 13 residues. CDR3 DNA: TGTGCCACCTGGGGGAGCCGCACAGATACGCAGTATTTT. This gives the protein CATWGSRTDTQYF.

The chain is built from TRBV7-9 and TRBJ1-4, with D possibly matching TRBD1 (5 bases). CDR1 and CDR2 (germline): SEHNR, FQNEAQ (reference sequence). Trimming shortened V by 4 bases and J by 8 bases, and 17 bases separated the two germline ends. This CDR3 spans 15 amino acids. CDR3 coding DNA: TGTGCCAGCAGCTCATCGGGGTCTCCAGGGGAAAAACTGTTTTTT. It codes for CASSSSGSPGEKLFF.

The gene calls are TRBV10-2 and TRBJ1-1; D is ambiguous. Germline V gives CDR1 WSHSY, CDR2 SAAADI. V dropped 4 bases and J dropped 8 bases, with 11 bases sitting between them. This CDR3 is 12 amino acids long. CDR3: CASSVATSEAFF. In DNA form, the CDR3 reads TGCGCCAGCAGTGTCGCGACATCCGAAGCTTTCTTT.

J is TRBJ1-6 and V is TRBV6-5; possible D gene TRBD1, 5 bases. This CDR3 is built from 14 residues. Trimming removed 7 bases from V and 13 bases from J, with 20 bases in between. CDR1 MNHEY and CDR2 SVGAGI come from the germline V gene. The CDR3 DNA reads TGTGCCAGCACCGAGGGACGGTTGGTCGTCCCCCTCCACTTT. Translation: CASTEGRLVVPLHF.

The genes are TRBV6-1 and TRBJ1-1; 9 positions agree with TRBD1. V dropped 3 bases and J dropped 1; count of bases not matched to a gene: 9. Germline V gene lookup returns CDR1 MNHNS and CDR2 SASEGT. The CDR3 loop spans 17 amino acids. CDR3 sequence (DNA): TGTGCCAGCAGTGACGGGACAGGGAGGTGGAGGAACACTGAAGCTTTCTTT. Amino acid sequence: CASSDGTGRWRNTEAFF.

The chain recombines TRBV7-2 with TRBJ2-1; 9 bases map to TRBD2. Trimming at V came to 3 bases and at J to 4 bases, leaving 4 bases not matched to a gene. Germline V lookup: CDR1 SGHTA, CDR2 FQGNSA. CDR3 size: 15 residues. The CDR3 DNA reads TGTGCCAGCAGCTTCAAGCGGGGGGAATACAATGAGCAGTTCTTC. As protein: CASSFKRGEYNEQFF.

V and J are TRBV3-1 (or the pseudogene TRBV3-2) and TRBJ2-4; TRBD2 aligns across 7 bases. Unmatched junction bases numbered 8, after V lost 6 bases and J lost 6 bases. The CDR3 totals 14 residues. The germline gives CDR1 LGHDT, CDR2 YNNKEL (reference sequence). The CDR3 bases are TGTGCCAGCAGTTGGACTAGTAGGGGAAACATTCAGTACTTC. Its protein is CASSWTSRGNIQYF.